This TCR beta chain is from a study of shared clonotypes between healthy human individuals. Each subset's genomic DNA was shared equally among a number of immunoSEQ plates. In the authors' methods: Junction-only sequences produced by ImmunoSEQ had no quality scores, so filtering differed. TCRdb's table, derived via immunoSEQ multiplex PCR, lists solely in-frame clones and lacks some. V and J calls and clone size follow that table, whereas D and trimming were derived from the DNA. The table lists under 1,100,000 clones, approximately 72% of them singletons. As for this clone: The antigen is unknown.

The study, taken as a whole, reports: Rarefaction gave evidence that sorted-subset sequencing remained incomplete despite large depth.

The CDR3 extends over 14 amino acids. Germline values: CDR1 SQVTM, CDR2 ANQGSEA. V lost 4 bases and J 0 bases, leaving 11 bases between the germline ends. This receptor was identified in a man younger than 30 in good health. The rearrangement links TRBV29-1 to TRBJ2-3; D not certain. Source material: memory CD4+ T cells sorted from blood. The subset was: CD45RA-negative fraction. The CDR3 loop is CSVAQATSTDTQYF. The DNA for the CDR3 is TGCAGCGTTGCACAAGCCACTAGCACAGATACGCAGTATTTT.